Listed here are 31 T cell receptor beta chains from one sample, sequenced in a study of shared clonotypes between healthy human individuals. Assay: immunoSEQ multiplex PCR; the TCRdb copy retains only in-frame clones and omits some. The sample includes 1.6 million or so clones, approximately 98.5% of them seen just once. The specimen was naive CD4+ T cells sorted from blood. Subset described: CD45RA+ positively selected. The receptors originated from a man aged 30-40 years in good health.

CDR3 bases: TGTGCCAGCAGTTTGTTTTCTAGCGGGAGTAAGGCCCACGAGCAGTACTTC. This gives the protein CASSLFSSGSKAHEQYF. This chain connects TRBV27 to TRBJ2-7; TRBD2 aligns across 10 bases. Trimming took 3 bases from V and 5 from J; bases not matched to a gene: 13. The CDR3 has 17 residues. The germline gives CDR1 MNHEY, CDR2 SMNVEV (reference sequence).

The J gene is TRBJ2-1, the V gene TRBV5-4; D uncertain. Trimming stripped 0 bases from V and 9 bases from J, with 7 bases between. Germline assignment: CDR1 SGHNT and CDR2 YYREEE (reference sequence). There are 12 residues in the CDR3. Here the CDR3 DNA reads TGTGCCAGCAGCTTGGATCGCAGTGAGCAGTTCTTC. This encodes CASSLDRSEQFF.

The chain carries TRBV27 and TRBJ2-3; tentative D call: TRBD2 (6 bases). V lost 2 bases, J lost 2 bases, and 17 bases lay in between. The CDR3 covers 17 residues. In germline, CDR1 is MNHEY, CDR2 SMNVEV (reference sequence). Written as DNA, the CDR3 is TGTGCCAGCAGTTTACGCCTGCCAGCGGGTCTCACAGATACGCAGTATTTT. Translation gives CASSLRLPAGLTDTQYF.

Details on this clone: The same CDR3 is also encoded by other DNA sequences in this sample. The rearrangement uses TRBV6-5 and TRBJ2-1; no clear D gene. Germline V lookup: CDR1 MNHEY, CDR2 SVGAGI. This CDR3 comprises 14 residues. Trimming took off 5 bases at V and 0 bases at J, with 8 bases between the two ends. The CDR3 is CASSGSGSYNEQFF. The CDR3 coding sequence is TGTGCCAGCAGTGGGTCCGGCTCCTACAATGAGCAGTTCTTC.

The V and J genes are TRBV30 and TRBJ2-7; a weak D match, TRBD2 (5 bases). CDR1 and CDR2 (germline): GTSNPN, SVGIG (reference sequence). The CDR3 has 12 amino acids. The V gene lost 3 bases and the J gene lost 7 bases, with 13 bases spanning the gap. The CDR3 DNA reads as TGTGCCTGGAGAAGGAGGTTAGGAGAGCAGTACTTC. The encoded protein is CAWRRRLGEQYF.

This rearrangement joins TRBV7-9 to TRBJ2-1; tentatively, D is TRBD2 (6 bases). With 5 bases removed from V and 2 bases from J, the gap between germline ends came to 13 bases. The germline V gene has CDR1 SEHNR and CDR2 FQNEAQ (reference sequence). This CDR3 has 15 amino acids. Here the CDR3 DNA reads TGTGCCAGCAGCCCCCTGGGGGGTACCTACAATGAGCAGTTCTTC. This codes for CASSPLGGTYNEQFF.

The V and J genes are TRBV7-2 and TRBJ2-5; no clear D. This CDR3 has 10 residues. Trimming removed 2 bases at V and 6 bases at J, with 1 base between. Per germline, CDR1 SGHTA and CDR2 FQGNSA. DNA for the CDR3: TGTGCCAGCAGCTTAAAGACCCAGTACTTC. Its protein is CASSLKTQYF. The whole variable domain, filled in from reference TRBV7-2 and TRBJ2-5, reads GAGVSQSPSNKVTEKGKDVELRCDPISGHTALYWYRQSLGQGLEFLIYFQGNSAPDKSGLPSDRFSAERTGGSVSTLTIQRTQQEDSAVYLCASSLKTQYFGPGTRLLVL.

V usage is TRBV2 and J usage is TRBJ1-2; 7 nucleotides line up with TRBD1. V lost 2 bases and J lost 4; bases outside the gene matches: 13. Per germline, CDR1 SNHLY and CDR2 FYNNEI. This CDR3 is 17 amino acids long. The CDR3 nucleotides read TGTGCCAGCAGTGAAAGGGGCCGGGACAGAAGCTCCTATGGCTACACCTTC. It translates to CASSERGRDRSSYGYTF.

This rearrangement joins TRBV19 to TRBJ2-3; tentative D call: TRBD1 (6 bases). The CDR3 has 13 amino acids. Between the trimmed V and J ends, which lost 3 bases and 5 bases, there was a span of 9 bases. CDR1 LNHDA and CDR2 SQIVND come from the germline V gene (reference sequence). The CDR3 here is CASSIRGGDTQYF. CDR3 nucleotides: TGTGCCAGTAGTATTCGAGGGGGAGATACGCAGTATTTT. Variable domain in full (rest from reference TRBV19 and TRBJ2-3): DGGITQSPKYLFRKEGQNVTLSCEQNLNHDAMYWYRQDPGQGLRLIYYSQIVNDFQKGDIAEGYSVSREKKESFPLTVTSAQKNPTAFYLCASSIRGGDTQYFGPGTRLTVL.

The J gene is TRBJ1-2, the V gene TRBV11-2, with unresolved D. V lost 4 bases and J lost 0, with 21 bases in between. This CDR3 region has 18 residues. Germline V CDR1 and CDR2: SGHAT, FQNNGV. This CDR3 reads CASSSPGRTGGPNYGYTF. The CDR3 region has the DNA TGTGCCAGCAGCTCACCTGGGCGAACGGGAGGTCCTAACTATGGCTACACCTTC.

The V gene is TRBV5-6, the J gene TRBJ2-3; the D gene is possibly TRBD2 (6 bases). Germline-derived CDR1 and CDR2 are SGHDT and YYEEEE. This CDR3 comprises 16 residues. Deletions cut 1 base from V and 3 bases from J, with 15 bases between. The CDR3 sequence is CASSLFGSTPTDTQYF. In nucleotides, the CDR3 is TGTGCCAGCAGCTTGTTCGGGAGTACGCCGACAGATACGCAGTATTTT.

CDR3 region: CASSPKGPARLEGEQYF. As DNA, the CDR3 is TGTGCCAGCAGCCCAAAGGGGCCAGCGCGACTAGAGGGGGAGCAGTACTTC. The chain links TRBV7-2 to TRBJ2-7; perhaps TRBD2 as D (6 bases). The CDR3 spans 17 residues. The V gene lost 5 bases and the J gene lost 7 bases, with 27 bases spanning the gap. Per germline, CDR1 SGHTA and CDR2 FQGNSA.

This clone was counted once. This CDR3 is CASSLGTRGGTDTQYF. The CDR3 bases are TGTGCCAGCAGCCTCGGGACCCGGGGGGGCACAGATACGCAGTATTTT. The chain couples TRBV11-3 to TRBJ2-3; 7 nucleotides match TRBD2. Germline CDR1 SGHNT, CDR2 YENEEA. V lost 5 bases, J lost 1 base, and 9 bases stayed unmatched. There are 16 residues in the CDR3.

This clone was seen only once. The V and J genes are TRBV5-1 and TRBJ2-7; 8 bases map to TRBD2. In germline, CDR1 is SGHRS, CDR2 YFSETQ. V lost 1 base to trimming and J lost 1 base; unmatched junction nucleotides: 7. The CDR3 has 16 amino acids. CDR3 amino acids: CASSLTLAGASYEQYF. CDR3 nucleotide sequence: TGCGCCAGCAGCTTGACTCTAGCGGGTGCTTCCTACGAGCAGTACTTC.

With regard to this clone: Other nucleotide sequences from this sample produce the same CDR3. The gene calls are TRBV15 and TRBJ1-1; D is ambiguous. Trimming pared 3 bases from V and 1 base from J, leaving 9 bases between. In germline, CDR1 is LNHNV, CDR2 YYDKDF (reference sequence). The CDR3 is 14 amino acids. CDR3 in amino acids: CATSRDRTNTEAFF. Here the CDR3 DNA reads TGTGCCACCAGCAGGGACCGTACGAACACTGAAGCTTTCTTT.

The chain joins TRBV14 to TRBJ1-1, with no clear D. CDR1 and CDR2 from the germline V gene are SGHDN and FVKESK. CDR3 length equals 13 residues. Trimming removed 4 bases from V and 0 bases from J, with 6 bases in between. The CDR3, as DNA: TGTGCCAGCAGCCTCTCTTTGAACACTGAAGCTTTCTTT. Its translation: CASSLSLNTEAFF.

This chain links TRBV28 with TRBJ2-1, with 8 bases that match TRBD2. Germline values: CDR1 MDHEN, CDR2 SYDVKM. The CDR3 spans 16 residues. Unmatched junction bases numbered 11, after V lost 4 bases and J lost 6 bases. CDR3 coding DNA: TGTGCCAGCAGTTCCCCGAGAAGCGGGAGAGCCAATGAGCAGTTCTTC. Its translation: CASSSPRSGRANEQFF. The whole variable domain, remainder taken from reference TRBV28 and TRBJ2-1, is DVKVTQSSRYLVKRTGEKVFLECVQDMDHENMFWYRQDPGLGLRLIYFSYDVKMKEKGDIPEGYSVSREKKERFSLILESASTNQTSMYLCASSSPRSGRANEQFFGPGTRLTVL.

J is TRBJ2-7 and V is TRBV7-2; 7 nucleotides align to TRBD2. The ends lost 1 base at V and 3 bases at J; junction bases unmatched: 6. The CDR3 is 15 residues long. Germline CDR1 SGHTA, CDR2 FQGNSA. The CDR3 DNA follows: TGTGCCAGCAGCTTAGATATAGCGGGCCTCTACGAGCAGTACTTC. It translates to CASSLDIAGLYEQYF.

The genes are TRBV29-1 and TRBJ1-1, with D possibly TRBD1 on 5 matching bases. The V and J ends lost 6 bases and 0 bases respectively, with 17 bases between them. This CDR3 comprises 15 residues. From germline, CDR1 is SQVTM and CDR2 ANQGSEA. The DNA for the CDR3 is TGCAGCGTCGGCCCACCTGAGGGGTTGAACACTGAAGCTTTCTTT. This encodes CSVGPPEGLNTEAFF.

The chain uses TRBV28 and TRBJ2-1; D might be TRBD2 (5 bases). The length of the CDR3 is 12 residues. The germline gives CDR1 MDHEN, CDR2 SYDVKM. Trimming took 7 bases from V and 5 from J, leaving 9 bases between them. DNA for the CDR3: TGTGCCAGCATGGGAGCTAACAATGAGCAGTTCTTC. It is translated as CASMGANNEQFF. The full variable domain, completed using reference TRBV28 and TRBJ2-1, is DVKVTQSSRYLVKRTGEKVFLECVQDMDHENMFWYRQDPGLGLRLIYFSYDVKMKEKGDIPEGYSVSREKKERFSLILESASTNQTSMYLCASMGANNEQFFGPGTRLTVL.

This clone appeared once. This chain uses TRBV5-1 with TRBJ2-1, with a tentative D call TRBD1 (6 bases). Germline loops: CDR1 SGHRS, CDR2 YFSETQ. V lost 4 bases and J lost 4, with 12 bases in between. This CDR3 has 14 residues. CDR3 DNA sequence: TGCGCCAGCAGCCGGGACACCGATTACAATGAGCAGTTCTTC. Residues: CASSRDTDYNEQFF.

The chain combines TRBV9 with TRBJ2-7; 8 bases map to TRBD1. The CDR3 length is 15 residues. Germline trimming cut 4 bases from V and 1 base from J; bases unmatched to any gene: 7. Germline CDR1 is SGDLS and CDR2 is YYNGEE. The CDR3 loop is CASSQRTGSSYEQYF. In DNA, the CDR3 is TGTGCCAGCAGCCAACGGACAGGGAGTTCCTACGAGCAGTACTTC.

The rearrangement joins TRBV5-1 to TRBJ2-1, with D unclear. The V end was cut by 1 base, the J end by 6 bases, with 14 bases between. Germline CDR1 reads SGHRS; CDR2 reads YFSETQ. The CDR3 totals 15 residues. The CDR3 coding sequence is TGCGCCAGCAGCTTGCAGGCAGAGCACCCCAATGAGCAGTTCTTC. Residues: CASSLQAEHPNEQFF.

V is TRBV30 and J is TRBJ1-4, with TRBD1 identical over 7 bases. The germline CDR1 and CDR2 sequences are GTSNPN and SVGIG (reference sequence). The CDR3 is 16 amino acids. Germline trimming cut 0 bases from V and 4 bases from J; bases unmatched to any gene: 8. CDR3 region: CAWSVGSGTVNEKLFF. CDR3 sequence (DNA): TGTGCCTGGAGTGTTGGGAGCGGGACAGTTAATGAAAAACTGTTTTTT.

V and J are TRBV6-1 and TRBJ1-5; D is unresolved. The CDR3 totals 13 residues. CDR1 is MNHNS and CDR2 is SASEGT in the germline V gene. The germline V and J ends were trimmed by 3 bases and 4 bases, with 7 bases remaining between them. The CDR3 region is CASSDPGNQPQHF. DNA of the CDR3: TGTGCCAGCAGTGATCCGGGAAATCAGCCCCAGCATTTT.

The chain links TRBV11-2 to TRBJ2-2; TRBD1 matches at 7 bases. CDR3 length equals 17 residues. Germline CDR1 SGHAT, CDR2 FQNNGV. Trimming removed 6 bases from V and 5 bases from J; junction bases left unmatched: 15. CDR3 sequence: CASSFPSLGQRTGELFF. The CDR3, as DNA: TGTGCCAGCAGTTTCCCTAGTTTGGGACAGAGAACCGGGGAGCTGTTTTTT.

The CDR3 DNA follows: TGTGCCAGCAGTGAAGGTCTTAGACCGTCGTCCTACGAGCAGTACTTC. Translating it yields CASSEGLRPSSYEQYF. The chain joins TRBV6-1 to TRBJ2-7; D is uncertain. This CDR3 is 16 amino acids long. V lost 1 base, J lost 1 base, and 14 bases lay in between. Germline V CDR1 and CDR2: MNHNS, SASEGT.

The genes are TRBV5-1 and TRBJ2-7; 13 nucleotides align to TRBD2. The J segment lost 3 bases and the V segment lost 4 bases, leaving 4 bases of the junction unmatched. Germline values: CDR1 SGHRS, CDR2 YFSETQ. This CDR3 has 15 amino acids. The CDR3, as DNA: TGCGCCAGCAGCCTGAGGACTAGCGGGGGCTACGAGCAGTACTTC. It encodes CASSLRTSGGYEQYF.

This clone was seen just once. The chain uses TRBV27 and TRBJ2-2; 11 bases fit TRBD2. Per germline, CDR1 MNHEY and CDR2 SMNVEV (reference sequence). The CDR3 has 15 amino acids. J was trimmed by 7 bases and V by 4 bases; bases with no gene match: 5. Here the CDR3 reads CASSSTSGMVGELFF. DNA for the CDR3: TGTGCCAGCAGTTCGACTAGCGGGATGGTCGGGGAGCTGTTTTTT.

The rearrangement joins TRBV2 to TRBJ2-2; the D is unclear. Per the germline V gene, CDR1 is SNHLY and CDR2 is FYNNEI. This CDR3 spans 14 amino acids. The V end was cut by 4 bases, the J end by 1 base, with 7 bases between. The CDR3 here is CASSGLWNTGELFF. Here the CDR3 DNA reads TGTGCCAGCAGTGGCCTTTGGAACACCGGGGAGCTGTTTTTT.

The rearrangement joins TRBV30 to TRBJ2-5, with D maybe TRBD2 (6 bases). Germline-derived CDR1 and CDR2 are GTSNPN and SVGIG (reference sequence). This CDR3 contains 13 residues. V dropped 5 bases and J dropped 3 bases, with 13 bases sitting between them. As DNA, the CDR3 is TGTGCCTGGGCCGGAGCGGGCAAAGAGACCCAGTACTTC. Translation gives CAWAGAGKETQYF.